Reported below is one TCR beta chain. Its specificity is unknown. The data originate from a study of cytomegalovirus exposure and HLA in healthy donors. The overall study: When 350 to 500 donors were genotyped, more than 70% of them were found to fall in the Caucasian-associated ancestry cluster. General observations from the study: TCR beta sequences reportedly predicted most subjects' HLA-A and HLA-B alleles accurately. Presence/absence analyses assumed roughly uniform sequencing depth across donors, which may not hold. Another analysis was done later, and it associated 16,951 TCR beta sequences with HLA alleles at 0.05 false discovery rate.

This CDR3 region has 14 residues. Per the germline V gene, CDR1 is SGHTA and CDR2 is FQGNSA. V was trimmed by 5 bases and J by 1 base, leaving 11 bases between them. The PCR contained 60 Vbeta and 13 Jbeta primers. The table came from immunoSEQ multiplex PCR; TCRdb's copy has only in-frame clones and leaves some out. Of just over 200,000 clones listed, 70% are singletons. The TCR was taken from a man between 35 and 55 years old in good health and CMV-seropositive. Source material: PBMCs. V gene TRBV7-2 combines with J gene TRBJ2-5; TRBD1 might be the D (6 bases). The CDR3 spells CASSPLGGQETQYF. The CDR3 DNA reads TGTGCCAGCAGCCCGTTAGGGGGCCAAGAGACCCAGTACTTC.